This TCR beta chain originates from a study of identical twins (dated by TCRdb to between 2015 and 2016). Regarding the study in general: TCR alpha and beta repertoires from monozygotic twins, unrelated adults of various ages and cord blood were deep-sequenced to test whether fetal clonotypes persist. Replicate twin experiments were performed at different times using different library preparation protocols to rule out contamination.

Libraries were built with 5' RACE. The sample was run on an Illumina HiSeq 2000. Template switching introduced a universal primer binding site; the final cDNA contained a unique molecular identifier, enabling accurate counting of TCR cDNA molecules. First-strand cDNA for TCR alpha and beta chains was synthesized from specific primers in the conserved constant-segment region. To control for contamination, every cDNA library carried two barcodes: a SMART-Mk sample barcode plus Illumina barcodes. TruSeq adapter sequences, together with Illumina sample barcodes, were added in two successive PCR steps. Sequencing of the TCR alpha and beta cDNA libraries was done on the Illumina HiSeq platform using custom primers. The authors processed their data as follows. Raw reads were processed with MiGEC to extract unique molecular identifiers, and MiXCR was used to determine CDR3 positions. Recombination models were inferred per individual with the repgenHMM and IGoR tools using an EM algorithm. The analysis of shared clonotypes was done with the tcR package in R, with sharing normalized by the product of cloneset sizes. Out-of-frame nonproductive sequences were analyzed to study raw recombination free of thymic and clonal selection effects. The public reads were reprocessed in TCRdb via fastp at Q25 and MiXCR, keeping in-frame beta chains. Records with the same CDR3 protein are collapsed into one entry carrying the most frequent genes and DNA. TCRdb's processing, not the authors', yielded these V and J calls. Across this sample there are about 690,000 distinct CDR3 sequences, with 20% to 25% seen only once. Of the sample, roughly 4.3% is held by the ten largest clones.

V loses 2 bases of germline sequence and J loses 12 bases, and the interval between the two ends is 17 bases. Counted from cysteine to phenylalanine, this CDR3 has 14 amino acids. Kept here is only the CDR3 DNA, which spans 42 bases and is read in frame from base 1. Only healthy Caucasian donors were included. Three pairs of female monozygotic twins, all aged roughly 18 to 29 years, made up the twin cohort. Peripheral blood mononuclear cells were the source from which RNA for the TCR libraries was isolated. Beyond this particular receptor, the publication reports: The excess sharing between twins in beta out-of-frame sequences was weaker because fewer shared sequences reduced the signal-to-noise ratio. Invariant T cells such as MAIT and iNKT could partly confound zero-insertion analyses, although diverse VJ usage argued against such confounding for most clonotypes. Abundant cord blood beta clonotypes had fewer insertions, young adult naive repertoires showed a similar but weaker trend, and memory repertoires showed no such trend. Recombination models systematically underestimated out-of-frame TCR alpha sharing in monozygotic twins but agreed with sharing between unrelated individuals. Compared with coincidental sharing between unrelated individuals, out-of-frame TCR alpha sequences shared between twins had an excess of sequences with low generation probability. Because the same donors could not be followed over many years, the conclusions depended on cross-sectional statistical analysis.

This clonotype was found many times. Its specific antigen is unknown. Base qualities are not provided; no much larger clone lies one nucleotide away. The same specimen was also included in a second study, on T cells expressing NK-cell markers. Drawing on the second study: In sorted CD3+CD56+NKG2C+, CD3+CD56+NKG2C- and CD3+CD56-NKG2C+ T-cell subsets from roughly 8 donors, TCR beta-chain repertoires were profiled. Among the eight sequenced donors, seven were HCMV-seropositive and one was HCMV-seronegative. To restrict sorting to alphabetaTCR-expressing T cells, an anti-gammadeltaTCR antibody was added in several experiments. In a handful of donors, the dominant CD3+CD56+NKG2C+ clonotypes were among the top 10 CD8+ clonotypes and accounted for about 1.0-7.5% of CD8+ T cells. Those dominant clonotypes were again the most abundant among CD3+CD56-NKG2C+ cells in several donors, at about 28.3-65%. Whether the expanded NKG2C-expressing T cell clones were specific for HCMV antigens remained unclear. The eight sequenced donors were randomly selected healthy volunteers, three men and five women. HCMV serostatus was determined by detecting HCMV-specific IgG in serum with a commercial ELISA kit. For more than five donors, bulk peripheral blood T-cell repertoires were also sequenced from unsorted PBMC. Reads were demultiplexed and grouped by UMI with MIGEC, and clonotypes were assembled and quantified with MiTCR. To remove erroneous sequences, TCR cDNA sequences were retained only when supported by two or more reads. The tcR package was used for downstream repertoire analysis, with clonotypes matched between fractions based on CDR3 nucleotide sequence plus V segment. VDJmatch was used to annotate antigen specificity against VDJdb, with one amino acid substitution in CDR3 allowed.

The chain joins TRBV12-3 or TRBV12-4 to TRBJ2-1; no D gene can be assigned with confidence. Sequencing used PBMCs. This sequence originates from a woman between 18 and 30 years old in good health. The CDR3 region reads CASSLLLERSGQFF. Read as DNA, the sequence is TGTGCCAGCAGTTTACTTTTAGAACGATCAGGGCAGTTCTTC.